This TCR beta chain was sequenced during a study of blood T cell repertoires in COVID-19. Study as a whole: The cDNA or gDNA used as material had been derived from T cells, B-cell-depleted T cells, or PBMCs.

The length of the CDR3 is 13 residues. The germline gives CDR1 SGHNT, CDR2 YENEEA. After removal of 3 bases from V and 4 bases from J, the junction contained 2 bases not matched to a gene. The data were produced by immunoSEQ multiplex PCR, yet TCRdb's version contains in-frame clones alone and is incomplete. Among approximately 100,000 clones listed, 69% were seen once. The V call is TRBV11-3, the J call TRBJ2-5, with 7 nucleotides matching TRBD1. This TCR was sampled from a man of 80 years or more with acute or convalescent COVID-19. Sample: peripheral blood. CDR3 amino acids: CASSFNRGETQYF. The CDR3 DNA sequence: TGTGCCAGCAGCTTTAACAGGGGAGAGACCCAGTACTTC.